The text below deals with one TCR beta chain. Time point given: baseline, week 1 (first vaccination visit). Noted treatment: pre-vaccination baseline after standard-of-care therapy. Per germline, CDR1 MGHRA and CDR2 YSYEKL. Losses at the gene ends were 0 bases for V and 7 bases for J; bases not matched to a gene: 4. The CDR3 is 14 residues long. The sample is drawn from a study of a mutant IDH1 vaccine in newly diagnosed glioma. Using immunoSEQ multiplex PCR, the repertoire was profiled, and TCRdb retains in-frame clones only, with some absent. The data contain some 60,000 clones, more than 90% of them singletons.

The TCR was taken from a man in his forties or fifties with glioma. V and J are TRBV4-1 and TRBJ1-2; TRBD1 agrees at 8 bases. Source: PBMCs, taken from a glioma patient treated with radiotherapy, temozolomide or both. The CDR3 DNA reads as TGCGCCAGCAGCCAAGATCCACAGGGGGGTGGCTACACCTTC. Translation: CASSQDPQGGGYTF.